These 25 T cell receptor beta chains were sequenced from one sample in a study of cytomegalovirus exposure and HLA in healthy donors. PCR involved 60 Vbeta and 13 Jbeta primers. Profiling relied on immunoSEQ multiplex PCR, and the TCRdb table lists in-frame clones only, not all of them. The sample holds 120,000 to 150,000 clones, 70% seen once. The material sequenced was PBMCs. The receptor set was obtained from a woman younger than 45 in good health and CMV-seronegative.

The sample holds a few counts of this clone. The chain carries TRBV19 and TRBJ2-7; 14 bases line up with TRBD2. The length of the CDR3 is 16 residues. J was trimmed by 6 bases and V by 5 bases; bases with no gene match: 9. Germline V lookup: CDR1 LNHDA, CDR2 SQIVND (reference sequence). The CDR3: CASSPTGTSGSGEQYF. DNA for the CDR3: TGTGCCAGTAGTCCAACAGGGACTAGCGGGAGCGGCGAGCAGTACTTC.

The J gene is TRBJ1-2, the V gene TRBV6-5; 8 nucleotides align to TRBD1. Germline trimming cut 6 bases from V and 8 bases from J; bases unmatched to any gene: 2. CDR1 and CDR2 (germline): MNHEY, SVGAGI. The CDR3 is 11 amino acids. This CDR3 reads CASRDRAGYTF. CDR3 DNA: TGTGCCAGCAGGGACAGGGCGGGCTACACCTTC.

The chain links TRBV11-2 to TRBJ1-2; D is possibly TRBD1 (6 bases). The ends were cut back, 2 bases at V and 7 bases at J, with 11 bases in the middle. The CDR3 is 13 amino acids. Germline-derived CDR1 and CDR2 are SGHAT and FQNNGV. The DNA for the CDR3 is TGTGCCAGCAGCTTATTGGACAGCTGTGGCTACACCTTC. Protein: CASSLLDSCGYTF.

This chain uses TRBV28 with TRBJ1-1; no clear D gene. Between the trimmed V and J ends, which lost 5 bases and 3 bases, there was a span of 19 bases. CDR1 is MDHEN and CDR2 is SYDVKM in the germline V gene. CDR3 length equals 16 residues. The CDR3 DNA is TGTGCCAGCAGTACCAGACCGTCCTCCGGGGACACTGAAGCTTTCTTT. As protein: CASSTRPSSGDTEAFF. The entire variable domain, with the rest obtained from reference TRBV28 and TRBJ1-1, is as follows: DVKVTQSSRYLVKRTGEKVFLECVQDMDHENMFWYRQDPGLGLRLIYFSYDVKMKEKGDIPEGYSVSREKKERFSLILESASTNQTSMYLCASSTRPSSGDTEAFFGQGTRLTVV.

The gene calls are TRBV5-1 and TRBJ2-5; tentative D call: TRBD2 (6 bases). V dropped 0 bases and J dropped 1 base, with 7 bases sitting between them. CDR1 is SGHRS and CDR2 is YFSETQ in the germline V gene. This CDR3 has 14 residues. The CDR3 protein is CASSLAGAQETQYF. The DNA for the CDR3 is TGCGCCAGCAGCTTGGCGGGAGCCCAAGAGACCCAGTACTTC.

The rearrangement links TRBV5-1 to TRBJ2-5; 10 bases are shared with TRBD2. Germline values: CDR1 SGHRS, CDR2 YFSETQ. Trimming took 6 bases from V and 1 from J; bases not matched to a gene: 6. The CDR3 contains 15 residues. The CDR3 nucleotides read TGCGCCAGCAACAAGCGGGAGGGGGTCCAAGAGACCCAGTACTTC. Protein sequence: CASNKREGVQETQYF.

This clone came up once. The rearrangement links TRBV7-6 to TRBJ2-1; 9 nucleotides agree with TRBD2. The ends lost 0 bases at V and 3 bases at J; junction bases unmatched: 6. CDR1 is SGHVS, CDR2 FNYEAQ, per germline. This CDR3 comprises 17 residues. The CDR3 DNA reads as TGTGCCAGCAGCTTAGCGCCAGAGCGGGGGGACTACAATGAGCAGTTCTTC. Protein product: CASSLAPERGDYNEQFF.

The V and J genes are TRBV9 and TRBJ1-3; tentatively, D is TRBD1 (5 bases). V gave up 2 bases and J gave up 0 bases, with 9 bases separating them. The germline CDR1 and CDR2 sequences are SGDLS and YYNGEE. The CDR3 has 15 amino acids. CDR3 nucleotides: TGTGCCAGCAGCGTGGACACAACCTCTGGAAACACCATATATTTT. Encoded protein: CASSVDTTSGNTIYF.

This chain connects TRBV7-2 to TRBJ2-1; 11 nucleotides match TRBD2. Germline CDR1 is SGHTA and CDR2 is FQGNSA. Trimming took 2 bases from V and 5 from J; bases not matched to a gene: 5. This CDR3 has 16 amino acids. The CDR3 spells CASSLFSGGAHNEQFF. CDR3 coding DNA: TGTGCCAGCAGCTTATTTAGCGGGGGGGCCCACAATGAGCAGTTCTTC.

The chain uses TRBV4-1 and TRBJ1-2; 10 nucleotides match TRBD1. This CDR3 spans 15 amino acids. With V trimmed by 5 bases and J by 4 bases, 7 bases remained unmatched. Germline assignment: CDR1 MGHRA and CDR2 YSYEKL. The CDR3 coding sequence is TGCGCCAGCAGCGAACGGACAGGGGGAATCTATGGCTACACCTTC. Translation gives CASSERTGGIYGYTF.

The rearrangement joins TRBV9 to TRBJ1-2; 8 bases fit TRBD1. CDR1 and CDR2 from the germline V gene are SGDLS and YYNGEE. There are 17 residues in the CDR3. Trimming at V came to 0 bases and at J to 9 bases, leaving 16 bases not matched to a gene. CDR3 coding DNA: TGTGCCAGCAGCGTAGAGGGGACAGGTGTTGGAGCTAGGAGCTACACCTTC. As protein: CASSVEGTGVGARSYTF. The full variable domain, with the rest looked up from reference TRBV9 and TRBJ1-2, is DSGVTQTPKHLITATGQRVTLRCSPRSGDLSVYWYQQSLDQGLQFLIQYYNGEERAKGNILERFSAQQFPDLHSELNLSSLELGDSALYFCASSVEGTGVGARSYTFGSGTRLTVV.

The gene calls are TRBV9 and TRBJ2-1; 12 bases match TRBD2. Germline V gives CDR1 SGDLS, CDR2 YYNGEE. J lost 0 bases, V lost 7 bases, and 11 bases had no gene match. The CDR3 loop spans 18 amino acids. The CDR3 nucleotides are TGTGCCAGCGCCAAGGGACTAGCGGGTCCGAGCTCCTACAATGAGCAGTTCTTC. It yields the protein CASAKGLAGPSSYNEQFF. The complete variable domain, with remaining parts taken from reference TRBV9 and TRBJ2-1, reads DSGVTQTPKHLITATGQRVTLRCSPRSGDLSVYWYQQSLDQGLQFLIQYYNGEERAKGNILERFSAQQFPDLHSELNLSSLELGDSALYFCASAKGLAGPSSYNEQFFGPGTRLTVL.

The V gene is TRBV2, the J gene TRBJ1-1; the match to TRBD1 covers 8 bases. There are 15 residues in the CDR3. Looked up from germline, CDR1 is SNHLY and CDR2 is FYNNEI. V dropped 5 bases and J dropped 1; count of bases not matched to a gene: 6. The CDR3 nucleotides are TGTGCCAGCAGTTACAGGGGGAGAACGAACACTGAAGCTTTCTTT. Encoded protein: CASSYRGRTNTEAFF.

This clone was detected a few times. This chain joins TRBV7-9 and TRBJ1-1; D is possibly TRBD1 (5 bases). Trimming stripped 5 bases from V and 5 bases from J, with 12 bases between. Germline lookup yields CDR1 SEHNR and CDR2 FQNEAQ (reference sequence). The CDR3 has 13 residues. DNA for the CDR3: TGTGCCAGCAGCCCACAGGTTGGAACTGAAGCTTTCTTT. It is translated as CASSPQVGTEAFF.

This clone was counted between two and nine times. The chain uses TRBV5-1 and TRBJ2-1; 10 bases line up with TRBD2. Trimming at V came to 4 bases and at J to 6 bases, leaving 13 bases not matched to a gene. CDR1 SGHRS and CDR2 YFSETQ come from the germline V gene. The CDR3 covers 17 residues. CDR3 residues: CASSRSLAGDRLNEQFF. The DNA for the CDR3 is TGCGCCAGCAGCCGGAGTCTAGCGGGAGACCGTCTCAATGAGCAGTTCTTC.

This clone was recorded a few times. This chain connects TRBV27 to TRBJ1-4; D is uncertain. The CDR3 runs to 16 residues. The V end lost 2 bases, the J end lost 6 bases, and 16 bases lay between the germline ends. Looked up from germline, CDR1 is MNHEY and CDR2 is SMNVEV (reference sequence). This CDR3 is CASSLGTSSAYEKLFF. DNA of the CDR3: TGTGCCAGCAGTTTAGGTACGTCCAGTGCCTATGAAAAACTGTTTTTT.

This rearrangement joins TRBV19 to TRBJ1-2, with TRBD1 as a possible D gene (5 bases). This CDR3 has 12 residues. Per the germline V gene, CDR1 is LNHDA and CDR2 is SQIVND (reference sequence). Trimming cost V 5 bases and J 3 bases, with 7 bases left between them. This CDR3 is CASSPRDYGYTF. As DNA, the CDR3 is TGTGCCAGTAGTCCCAGGGACTATGGCTACACCTTC.

The chain joins TRBV5-1 to TRBJ2-5, with 8 bases identical to TRBD1. The CDR3 sequence is 15 residues long. The germline gives CDR1 SGHRS, CDR2 YFSETQ. J lost 3 bases, V lost 8 bases, and 12 bases had no gene match. CDR3 region: CASSTNRGSEETQYF. CDR3 nucleotides: TGCGCCAGTTCAACAAACAGGGGGAGTGAAGAGACCCAGTACTTC.

The V and J genes are TRBV7-9 and TRBJ1-1, with D possibly being TRBD1 (5 bases). Germline CDR1 is SEHNR and CDR2 is FQNEAQ (reference sequence). The CDR3 totals 16 residues. The V end lost 1 base, the J end lost 1 base, and 13 bases lay between the germline ends. The CDR3 DNA follows: TGTGCCAGCAGCTTAGGTGCTTGGGGGGGGAACACTGAAGCTTTCTTT. Amino acids: CASSLGAWGGNTEAFF.

This clone was observed a single time. The J gene is TRBJ2-7, the V gene TRBV9, with 9 bases aligning to TRBD1. The V gene end was trimmed by 4 bases and the J gene end by 9 bases; junction bases not matched to a gene: 11. CDR1 is SGDLS and CDR2 is YYNGEE in the germline V gene. The CDR3 extends over 14 amino acids. The CDR3 spells CASSPVPGQGAQYF. CDR3 nucleotide sequence: TGTGCCAGCAGCCCCGTCCCGGGACAGGGAGCGCAGTACTTC.

This chain joins TRBV29-1 and TRBJ1-4; perhaps TRBD1 as D (5 bases). V was pared by 1 base and J by 8 bases, with 8 bases between. Germline loops: CDR1 SQVTM, CDR2 ANQGSEA. This CDR3 region has 12 residues. The CDR3 nucleotides are TGCAGCGTTGAAGGGGGCAGGGAAAAACTGTTTTTT. This sequence encodes CSVEGGREKLFF. Using reference TRBV29-1 and TRBJ1-4 for the parts outside the CDR3, the full variable domain is SAVISQKPSRDICQRGTSLTIQCQVDSQVTMMFWYRQQPGQSLTLIATANQGSEATYESGFVIDKFPISRPNLTFSTLTVSNMSPEDSSIYLCSVEGGREKLFFGSGTQLSVL.

This chain's CDR3 is CASSQDERQQDTQYF. Here the CDR3 DNA reads TGTGCCAGCAGCCAAGATGAAAGACAGCAAGATACGCAGTATTTT. The chain carries TRBV14 and TRBJ2-3, with D tentatively TRBD1 (5 bases). The CDR3 contains 15 residues. With 0 bases removed from V and 5 bases from J, the gap between germline ends came to 12 bases. Germline lookup yields CDR1 SGHDN and CDR2 FVKESK. Full variable domain (missing parts from reference TRBV14 and TRBJ2-3): EAGVTQFPSHSVIEKGQTVTLRCDPISGHDNLYWYRRVMGKEIKFLLHFVKESKQDESGMPNNRFLAERTGGTYSTLKVQPAELEDSGVYFCASSQDERQQDTQYFGPGTRLTVL.

The V call is TRBV7-9, the J call TRBJ1-2; no definite D call. The V end was cut by 3 bases, the J end by 3 bases, with 5 bases between. This CDR3 has 12 residues. Germline-derived CDR1 and CDR2 are SEHNR and FQNEAQ (reference sequence). Here the CDR3 reads CASSLADYGYTF. CDR3 nucleotides: TGTGCCAGCAGCTTGGCAGACTATGGCTACACCTTC.

DNA for the CDR3: TGTGCCAGCAGTGCACAGGGTTCCGGGGAGCTGTTTTTT. Translated: CASSAQGSGELFF. The chain combines TRBV25-1 with TRBJ2-2, with TRBD1 as a possible D gene (6 bases). This CDR3 is built from 13 residues. V was trimmed by 4 bases and J by 6 bases, leaving 9 bases between them. Germline CDR1 reads MGHDK; CDR2 reads SYGVNS.

This clone has just a few counts. V and J are TRBV5-6 and TRBJ1-5, with D tentatively TRBD1 (5 bases). Trimming stripped 2 bases from V and 6 bases from J, with 12 bases between. Germline V gives CDR1 SGHDT, CDR2 YYEEEE. This CDR3 region has 14 residues. The CDR3 nucleotides read TGTGCCAGCAGCTTCACGGGGGTGGGTCAGCCCCAGCATTTT. Amino acids: CASSFTGVGQPQHF.